This T cell receptor (beta chain) was identified during a study of shared clonotypes between healthy human individuals. Study findings and constraints: The study found lower generation probabilities in non-shared clonotypes than in those shared by all four donors.

Assay: immunoSEQ multiplex PCR; the TCRdb copy retains only in-frame clones and omits some. The sample holds about a million clones, 60% to 85% seen once. On this clone: Its specificity is unknown.

Deletions cut 6 bases from V and 1 base from J, with 16 bases between. Germline CDR1 is SQVTM and CDR2 is ANQGSEA. CDR3 length equals 14 residues. The chain joins TRBV29-1 to TRBJ2-7; D is possibly TRBD2 (5 bases). The specimen sequenced was memory CD4+ T cells from PBMCs. The subset here: CD45RA-negative fraction. This TCR was sampled from a man younger than 35 in good health. Some clones in this sample may be carry-over from other donors' samples. DNA of the CDR3: TGCAGCGTCCGAGCGGCGACCCGGTCCTACGAGCAGTACTTC. This codes for CSVRAATRSYEQYF.